This TCR beta chain was sequenced for a study of identical twins listed by TCRdb under 2016. A note on the overall study: To test whether fetal clonotypes persist, the study used deep sequencing on TCR alpha and beta repertoires from monozygotic twins, unrelated adults of various ages, and cord blood. Replicate twin experiments were performed at different times using different library preparation protocols to rule out contamination.

The library came from 5' RACE. Sequenced on an Illumina HiSeq 2000. A universal primer binding site was added through template switching, and the final cDNA carried a unique molecular identifier so that TCR cDNA molecules could be counted accurately. Specific primers in the conserved constant-segment region were used to synthesize first-strand cDNA for the TCR alpha and beta chains. To control for contamination, each cDNA library was double barcoded with a SMART-Mk sample barcode plus Illumina barcodes. TruSeq adapter sequences and Illumina sample barcodes were added in two successive PCR steps. The Illumina HiSeq platform was used with custom primers to sequence TCR alpha and beta cDNA libraries. The authors' analysis ran thus. MiGEC was used to process raw reads and extract unique molecular identifiers, and MiXCR was used to find CDR3 positions. For each individual, recombination models were inferred using an EM algorithm with the repgenHMM and IGoR tools. Shared clonotypes were analyzed with the tcR package in R, and sharing was normalized by the product of cloneset sizes. To study raw recombination without the effects of thymic and clonal selection, out-of-frame nonproductive sequences were analyzed. The raw public data were reprocessed by TCRdb itself: fastp quality trimming at Q25, MiXCR clonotype calling, in-frame beta chains only. Entries that share a CDR3 protein sequence are merged under the most common genes and DNA. TCRdb, not the authors, supplied the V and J calls. A total of 600,000 to 850,000 distinct CDR3 sequences appear in this sample, about 18% of them only once. Clones ranked in the top ten supply less than 15% of the sample.

Every donor was a healthy Caucasian. Three pairs of female monozygotic twins, all aged roughly 18 to 30 years, made up the twin cohort. Peripheral blood mononuclear cells were the source from which RNA for the TCR libraries was isolated. Study-level results and caveats: Zero-insertion analyses could be partly confounded by invariant T cells such as MAIT and iNKT, although diverse VJ usage argued against such confounding for most clonotypes. Compared with coincidental sharing between unrelated individuals, out-of-frame TCR alpha sequences shared between twins had an excess of sequences with low generation probability. In monozygotic twins, recombination models systematically underestimated out-of-frame TCR alpha sharing, but the models matched the sharing seen between unrelated individuals. Fewer insertions were carried by abundant cord blood beta clonotypes, a similar but weaker trend appeared in young adult naive repertoires, and no such trend appeared in memory repertoires. Because the same donors could not be followed over many years, conclusions were based on cross-sectional statistical analysis. In beta out-of-frame sequences, excess twin sharing was weaker, because having fewer shared sequences lowered the signal-to-noise ratio.

Turning to this clonotype: The antigen this receptor binds is unknown. The input lacks base qualities; no much larger clone sits a single base away.

This same sample was also part of a study on T cells expressing NK-cell markers. Per that second paper: Eight or nine donors provided sorted CD3+CD56+NKG2C+, CD3+CD56+NKG2C- and CD3+CD56-NKG2C+ T-cell subsets, whose TCR beta-chain repertoires were profiled. Among the eight sequenced donors, only one was HCMV-seronegative, while the other seven were HCMV-seropositive. In several experiments an anti-gammadeltaTCR antibody was added to restrict sorting to alphabetaTCR-expressing T cells. In a handful of donors, the dominant CD3+CD56+NKG2C+ clonotypes ranked among the top 10 CD8+ clonotypes, making up roughly 1.0-7.0% of CD8+ T cells. Those dominant clonotypes were again the most abundant among CD3+CD56-NKG2C+ cells in a few donors, at about 25-60.1%. Whether the expanded NKG2C-expressing T cell clones were specific for HCMV antigens was left unclear. The study sequenced eight donors, all healthy volunteers chosen at random: three men and five women. A commercial ELISA kit detecting HCMV-specific IgG in serum was used to determine HCMV serostatus. For over five donors, bulk peripheral blood T-cell repertoires were also sequenced from unsorted PBMC. Reads were demultiplexed and grouped by UMI with MIGEC, and clonotypes were assembled and quantified with MiTCR. To exclude erroneous sequences, only TCR cDNA sequences supported by at least two reads were retained. The tcR package was used for downstream repertoire analysis, with clonotypes matched between fractions based on CDR3 nucleotide sequence plus V segment. VDJmatch was used to annotate antigen specificity against VDJdb, with one amino acid substitution allowed in CDR3.

Specimen: PBMCs. The TCR was taken from a woman under 30 in good health.

The base sequence is TGCGCCAGCAGCTTTCGGGAGGGGGGCACTGAAGCTTTCTTT. It codes for CASSFREGGTEAFF. The receptor chain draws on TRBV5-1 and TRBJ1-1; tentative D gene TRBD1, with 6 bases matching. At the junction V is shortened by 2 bases and J by 4 bases, with 12 bases in between. Reading from cysteine to phenylalanine, the CDR3 counts 14 amino acids. The read is trimmed to its CDR3 DNA, 42 bases read in frame from base 1. As encoded in the germline V gene, CDR1 is SGHRS while CDR2 is YFSETQ.